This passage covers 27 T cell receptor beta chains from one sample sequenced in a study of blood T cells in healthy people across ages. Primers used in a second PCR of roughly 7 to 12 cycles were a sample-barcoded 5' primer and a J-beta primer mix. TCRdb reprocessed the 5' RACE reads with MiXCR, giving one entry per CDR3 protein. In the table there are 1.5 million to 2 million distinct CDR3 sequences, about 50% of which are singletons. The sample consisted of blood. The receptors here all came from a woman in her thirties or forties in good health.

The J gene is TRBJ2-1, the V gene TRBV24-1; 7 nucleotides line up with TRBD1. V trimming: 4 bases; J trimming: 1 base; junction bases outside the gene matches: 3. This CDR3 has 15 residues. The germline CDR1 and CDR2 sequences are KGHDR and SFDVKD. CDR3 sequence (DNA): TGTGCCACCAGTGAACCGGGACAGTCCTACAATGAGCAGTTCTTC. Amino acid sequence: CATSEPGQSYNEQFF.

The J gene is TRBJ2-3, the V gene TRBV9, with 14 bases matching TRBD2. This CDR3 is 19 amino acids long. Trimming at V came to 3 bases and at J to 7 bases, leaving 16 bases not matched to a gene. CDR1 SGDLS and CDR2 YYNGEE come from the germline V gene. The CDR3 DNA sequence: TGTGCCAGCAGCGCAGGCGCCCGGACGACTAGCGGGGGGGGAAATACGCAGTATTTT. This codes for CASSAGARTTSGGGNTQYF.

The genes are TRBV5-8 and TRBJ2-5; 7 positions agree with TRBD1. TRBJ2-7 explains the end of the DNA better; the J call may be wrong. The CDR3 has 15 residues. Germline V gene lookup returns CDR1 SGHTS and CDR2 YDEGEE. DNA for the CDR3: TGTGCCAGCAGCTTGTTGTCCGGGACAGAGGACGAGCAGTACTTC. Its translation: CASSLLSGTEDEQYF.

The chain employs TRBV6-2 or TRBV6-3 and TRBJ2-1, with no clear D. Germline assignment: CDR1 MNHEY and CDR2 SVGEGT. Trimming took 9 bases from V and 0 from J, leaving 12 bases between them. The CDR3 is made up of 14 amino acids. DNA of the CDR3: TGTGCCAGTAGCACCTACAACTCCTACAATGAGCAGTTCTTC. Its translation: CASSTYNSYNEQFF.

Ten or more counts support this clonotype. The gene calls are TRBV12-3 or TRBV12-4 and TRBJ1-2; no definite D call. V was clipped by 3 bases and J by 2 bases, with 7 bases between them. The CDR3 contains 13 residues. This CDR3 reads CASSFERNYGYTF. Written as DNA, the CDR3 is TGTGCCAGCAGTTTCGAAAGGAACTATGGCTACACCTTC.

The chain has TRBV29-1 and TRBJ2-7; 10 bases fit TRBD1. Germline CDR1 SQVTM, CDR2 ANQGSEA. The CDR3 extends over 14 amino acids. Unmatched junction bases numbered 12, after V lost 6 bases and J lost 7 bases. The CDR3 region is CSVAIGTGEGEQYF. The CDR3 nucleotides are TGCAGCGTCGCTATTGGGACAGGGGAGGGTGAGCAGTACTTC.

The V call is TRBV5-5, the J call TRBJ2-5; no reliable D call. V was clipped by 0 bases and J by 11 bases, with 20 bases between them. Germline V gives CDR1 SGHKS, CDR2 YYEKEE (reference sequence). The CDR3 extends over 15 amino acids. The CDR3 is CASSLERAGALEQYF. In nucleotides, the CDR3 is TGTGCCAGCAGCTTGGAAAGGGCCGGCGCCCTTGAGCAGTACTTC.

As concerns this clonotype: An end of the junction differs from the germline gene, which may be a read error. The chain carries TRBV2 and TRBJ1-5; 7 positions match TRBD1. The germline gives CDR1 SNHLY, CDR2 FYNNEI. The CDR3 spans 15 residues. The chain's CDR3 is CASRETGNSDQPQHF. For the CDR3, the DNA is TGTGCCAGCAGAGAGACAGGGAATAGCGATCAGCCCCAGCATTTT.

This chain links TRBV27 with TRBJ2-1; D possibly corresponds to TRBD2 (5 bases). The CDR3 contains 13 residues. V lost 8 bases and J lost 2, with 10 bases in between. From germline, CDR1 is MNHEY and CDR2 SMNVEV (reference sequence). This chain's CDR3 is CASGAETYNEQFF. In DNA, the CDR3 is TGTGCCAGCGGAGCGGAGACCTACAATGAGCAGTTCTTC.

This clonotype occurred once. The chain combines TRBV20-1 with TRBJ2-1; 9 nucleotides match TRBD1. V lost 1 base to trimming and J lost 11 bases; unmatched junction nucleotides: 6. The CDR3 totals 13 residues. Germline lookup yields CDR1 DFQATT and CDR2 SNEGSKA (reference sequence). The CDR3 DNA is TGCAGTGCTAGAGCAGGGACAGGGTTGCAGCAGTTCTTC. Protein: CSARAGTGLQQFF.

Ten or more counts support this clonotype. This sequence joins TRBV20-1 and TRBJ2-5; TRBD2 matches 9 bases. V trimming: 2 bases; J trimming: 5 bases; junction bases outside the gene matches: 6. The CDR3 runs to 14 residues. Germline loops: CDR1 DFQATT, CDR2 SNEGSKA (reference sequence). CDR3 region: CSARRLAGLETQYF. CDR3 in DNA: TGCAGTGCTAGAAGGCTAGCGGGGTTGGAGACCCAGTACTTC.

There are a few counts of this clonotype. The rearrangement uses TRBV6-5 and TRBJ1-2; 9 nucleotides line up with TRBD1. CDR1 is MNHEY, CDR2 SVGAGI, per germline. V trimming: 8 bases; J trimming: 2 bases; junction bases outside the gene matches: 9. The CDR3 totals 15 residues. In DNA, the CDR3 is TGTGCCAGCCGGGGACAGGGTGGGGCGAACTATGGCTACACCTTC. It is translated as CASRGQGGANYGYTF.

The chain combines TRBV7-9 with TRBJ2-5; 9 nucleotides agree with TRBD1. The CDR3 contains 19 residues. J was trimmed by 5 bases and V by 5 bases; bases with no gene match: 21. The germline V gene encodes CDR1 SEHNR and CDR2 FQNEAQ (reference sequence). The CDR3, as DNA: TGTGCCAGCAGCGGCCCTTCGATGGGGCGGGACAGGGCAGTCGAGACCCAGTACTTC. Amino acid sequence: CASSGPSMGRDRAVETQYF.

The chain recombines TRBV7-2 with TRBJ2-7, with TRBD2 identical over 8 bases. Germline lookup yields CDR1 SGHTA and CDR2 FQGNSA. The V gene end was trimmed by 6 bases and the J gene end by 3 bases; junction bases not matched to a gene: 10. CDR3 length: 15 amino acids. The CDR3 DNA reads TGTGCCAGCAGTCCAGAAGGGGGACTAGTCTACGAGCAGTACTTC. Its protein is CASSPEGGLVYEQYF. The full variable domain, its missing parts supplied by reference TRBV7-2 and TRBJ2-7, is GAGVSQSPSNKVTEKGKDVELRCDPISGHTALYWYRQSLGQGLEFLIYFQGNSAPDKSGLPSDRFSAERTGGSVSTLTIQRTQQEDSAVYLCASSPEGGLVYEQYFGPGTRLTVT.

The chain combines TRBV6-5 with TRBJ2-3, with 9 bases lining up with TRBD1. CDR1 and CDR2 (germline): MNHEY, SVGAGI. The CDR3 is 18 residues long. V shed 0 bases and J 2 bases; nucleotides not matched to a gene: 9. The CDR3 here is CASSYSSSGQGDTDTQYF. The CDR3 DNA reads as TGTGCCAGCAGTTACTCAAGTTCGGGACAGGGAGACACAGATACGCAGTATTTT.

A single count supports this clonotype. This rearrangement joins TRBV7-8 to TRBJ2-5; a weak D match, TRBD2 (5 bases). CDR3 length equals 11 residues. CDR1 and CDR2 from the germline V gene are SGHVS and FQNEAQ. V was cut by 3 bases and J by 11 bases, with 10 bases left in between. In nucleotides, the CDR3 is TGTGCCAGCAGCTTTGATTGGGAGCAGTACTTC. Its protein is CASSFDWEQYF. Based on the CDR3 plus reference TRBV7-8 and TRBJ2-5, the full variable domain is GAGVSQSPRYKVAKRGQDVALRCDPISGHVSLFWYQQALGQGPEFLTYFQNEAQLDKSGLPSDRFFAERPEGSVSTLKIQRTQQEDSAVYLCASSFDWEQYFGPGTRLLVL.

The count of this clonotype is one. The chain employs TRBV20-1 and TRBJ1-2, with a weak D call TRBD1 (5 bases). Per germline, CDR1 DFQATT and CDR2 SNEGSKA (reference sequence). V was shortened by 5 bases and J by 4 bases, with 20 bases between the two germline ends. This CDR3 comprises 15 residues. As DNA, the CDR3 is TGCAGTGCTGGGGGGACTAGGGCTCCTGGCTATGGCTACACCTTC. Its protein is CSAGGTRAPGYGYTF.

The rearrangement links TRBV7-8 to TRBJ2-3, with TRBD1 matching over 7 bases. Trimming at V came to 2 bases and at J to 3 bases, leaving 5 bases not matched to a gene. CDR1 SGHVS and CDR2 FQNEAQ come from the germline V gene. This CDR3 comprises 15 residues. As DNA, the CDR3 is TGTGCCAGCAGCTTACAGGGACAGACTACAGATACGCAGTATTTT. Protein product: CASSLQGQTTDTQYF.

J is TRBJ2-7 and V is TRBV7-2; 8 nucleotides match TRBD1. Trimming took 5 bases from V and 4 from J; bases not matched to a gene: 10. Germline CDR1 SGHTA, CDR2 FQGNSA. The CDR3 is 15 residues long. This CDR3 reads CASSEQGGMGYEQYF. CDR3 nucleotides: TGTGCCAGCAGCGAACAGGGGGGAATGGGTTACGAGCAGTACTTC.

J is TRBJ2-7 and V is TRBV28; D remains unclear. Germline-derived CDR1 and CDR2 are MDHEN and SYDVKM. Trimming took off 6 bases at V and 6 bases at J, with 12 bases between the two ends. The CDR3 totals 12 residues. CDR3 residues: CASSPSSFEQYF. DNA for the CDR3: TGTGCCAGCAGCCCTAGTAGTTTCGAGCAGTACTTC. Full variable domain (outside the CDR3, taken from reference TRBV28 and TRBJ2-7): DVKVTQSSRYLVKRTGEKVFLECVQDMDHENMFWYRQDPGLGLRLIYFSYDVKMKEKGDIPEGYSVSREKKERFSLILESASTNQTSMYLCASSPSSFEQYFGPGTRLTVT.

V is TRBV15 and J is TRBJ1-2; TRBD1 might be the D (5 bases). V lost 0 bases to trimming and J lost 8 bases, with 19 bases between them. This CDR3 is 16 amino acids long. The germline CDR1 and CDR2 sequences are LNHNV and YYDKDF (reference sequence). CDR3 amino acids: CATSRDLVTAQGGYTF. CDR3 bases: TGTGCCACCAGCAGAGATCTGGTAACGGCTCAGGGCGGCTACACCTTC.

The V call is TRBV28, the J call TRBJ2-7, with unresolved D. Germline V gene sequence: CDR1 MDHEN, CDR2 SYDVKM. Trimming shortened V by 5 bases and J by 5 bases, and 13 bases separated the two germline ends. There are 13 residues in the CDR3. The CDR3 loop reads CASSTIEFDEQYF. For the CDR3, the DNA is TGTGCCAGCAGTACCATCGAATTTGACGAGCAGTACTTC.

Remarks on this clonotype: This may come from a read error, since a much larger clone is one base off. This CDR3 reads CASSLSLNYNEQYF. Written as DNA, the CDR3 is TGCGCCAGCAGCTTATCACTTAACTACAATGAGCAGTACTTC. This chain links TRBV5-1 with TRBJ2-4; D ambiguous. The CDR3 is made up of 14 amino acids. Germline V lookup: CDR1 SGHRS, CDR2 YFSETQ. V dropped 2 bases and J dropped 13 bases, with 19 bases sitting between them.

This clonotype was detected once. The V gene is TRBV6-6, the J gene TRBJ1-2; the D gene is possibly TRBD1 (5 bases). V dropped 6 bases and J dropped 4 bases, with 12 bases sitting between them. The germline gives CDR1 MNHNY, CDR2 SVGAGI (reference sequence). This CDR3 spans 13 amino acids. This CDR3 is CASRTGTVYGYTF. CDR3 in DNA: TGTGCCAGCAGGACCGGGACGGTCTATGGCTACACCTTC.

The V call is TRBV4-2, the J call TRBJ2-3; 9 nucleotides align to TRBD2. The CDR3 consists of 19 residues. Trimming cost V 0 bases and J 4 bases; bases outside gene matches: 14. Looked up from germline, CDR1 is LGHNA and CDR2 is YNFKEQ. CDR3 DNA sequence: TGTGCCAGCAGCCAAGAAATGGCTAGCGGGGTAGAGGTGGCAGATACGCAGTATTTT. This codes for CASSQEMASGVEVADTQYF.

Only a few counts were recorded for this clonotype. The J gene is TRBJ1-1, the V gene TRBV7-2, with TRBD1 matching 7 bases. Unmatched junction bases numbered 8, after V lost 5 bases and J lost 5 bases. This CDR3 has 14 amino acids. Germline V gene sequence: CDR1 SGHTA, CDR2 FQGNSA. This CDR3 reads CASSRDRVRTEAFF. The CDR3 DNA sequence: TGTGCCAGCAGCCGAGACAGGGTTCGGACTGAAGCTTTCTTT.

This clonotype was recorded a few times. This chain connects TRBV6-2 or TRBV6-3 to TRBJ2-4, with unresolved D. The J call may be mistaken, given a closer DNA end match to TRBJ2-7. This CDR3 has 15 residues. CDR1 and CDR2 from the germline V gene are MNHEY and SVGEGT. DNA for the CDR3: TGTGCCAGCAGTTACTCATGGTCAAACTGGGGCGAGCAGTACTTC. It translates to CASSYSWSNWGEQYF.